These 23 T cell receptor beta chains came from one sample sequenced in a study of long-term antiretroviral therapy in people with HIV. The authors ran the immunoSEQ assay, v3.0, at survey level. Here immunoSEQ multiplex PCR was the method, and the copy in TCRdb shows in-frame clones only, minus some. The table lists about 22,000 clones, just under 85% of them singletons. The source was unsorted PBMCs, collected 4 years after starting antiretroviral therapy. Receptors originate from a man aged 18 to 29 with HIV.

V usage is TRBV5-6 and J usage is TRBJ1-5; 9 bases align to TRBD1. The CDR3 spans 15 residues. Germline V gene sequence: CDR1 SGHDT, CDR2 YYEEEE. Trimming removed 3 bases from V and 5 bases from J; junction bases left unmatched: 6. CDR3 DNA sequence: TGTGCCAGCAGCTCCGGACAGGGGCCCGATCAGCCCCAGCATTTT. Translating it yields CASSSGQGPDQPQHF.

The rearrangement joins TRBV7-3 to TRBJ2-1; 13 bases match TRBD2. The CDR3 runs to 16 residues. Trimming took 5 bases from V and 9 from J; bases not matched to a gene: 10. CDR1 is SGHTA, CDR2 FQGTGA, per germline. The CDR3 sequence is CASSQGPGLAGPEQFF. The CDR3 nucleotides read TGTGCCAGCAGCCAAGGCCCGGGACTAGCGGGGCCTGAGCAGTTCTTC. The full variable domain, in which reference TRBV7-3 and TRBJ2-1 provide the parts outside the CDR3, is GAGVSQTPSNKVTEKGKYVELRCDPISGHTALYWYRQSLGQGPEFLIYFQGTGAADDSGLPNDRFFAVRPEGSVSTLKIQRTERGDSAVYLCASSQGPGLAGPEQFFGPGTRLTVL.

The rearrangement joins TRBV7-9 to TRBJ2-5; D perhaps matches TRBD2 (6 bases). Per germline, CDR1 SEHNR and CDR2 FQNEAQ (reference sequence). The CDR3 spans 14 residues. The ends were cut back, 0 bases at V and 5 bases at J, with 10 bases in the middle. For the CDR3, the DNA is TGTGCCAGCAGCTTAGCTTTTGGGAGGGAGACCCAGTACTTC. Residues: CASSLAFGRETQYF.

This clone occurred once. The chain combines TRBV7-2 with TRBJ2-3; D is undetermined. Trimming removed 1 base at V and 0 bases at J, with 11 bases between. CDR3 length: 16 residues. Germline values: CDR1 SGHTA, CDR2 FQGNSA. The chain's CDR3 is CASSLGASYSTDTQYF. The CDR3 DNA reads as TGTGCCAGCAGCTTAGGAGCCAGTTATAGCACAGATACGCAGTATTTT.

The rearrangement joins TRBV6-1 to TRBJ2-7; either TRBD1 or TRBD2 may supply D (5 bases each). Germline CDR1 reads MNHNS; CDR2 reads SASEGT. This CDR3 has 19 residues. The V gene lost 3 bases and the J gene lost 0 bases, with 24 bases spanning the gap. CDR3 DNA sequence: TGTGCCAGCAGTGAGAGTGTTCCACCGGGACCGTTGAGCTCCTACGAGCAGTACGTC. Translating gives CASSESVPPGPLSSYEQYV.

The genes are TRBV5-6 and TRBJ2-5; 7 positions agree with TRBD1. V gave up 1 base and J gave up 4 bases; unmatched junction bases: 7. CDR1 is SGHDT and CDR2 is YYEEEE in the germline V gene. CDR3 length equals 15 residues. The CDR3 coding sequence is TGTGCCAGCAGCTTGAAGCAGACAGGGCGAGAGACCCAGTACTTC. It codes for CASSLKQTGRETQYF.

The chain is built from TRBV27 and TRBJ2-1; TRBD1 is a possible D gene (6 bases). The CDR3 loop spans 14 amino acids. V was cut by 3 bases and J by 7 bases, with 13 bases left in between. Germline V gives CDR1 MNHEY, CDR2 SMNVEV (reference sequence). The CDR3 here is CASSFLDGTNEQFF. Written as DNA, the CDR3 is TGTGCCAGCAGTTTCCTCGATGGGACAAATGAGCAGTTCTTC.

This clone has a handful of counts. This sequence joins TRBV6-1 and TRBJ1-2; 9 bases line up with TRBD1. CDR3 length equals 14 residues. Germline CDR1 MNHNS, CDR2 SASEGT. V lost 4 bases to trimming and J lost 4 bases; unmatched junction nucleotides: 4. The CDR3 DNA follows: TGTGCCAGCAGTGCTACAGGGGGCGTCTATGGCTACACCTTC. This encodes CASSATGGVYGYTF.

V is TRBV19 and J is TRBJ1-6; D gene ambiguous. CDR3 length equals 15 residues. Germline V gene data show CDR1 as LNHDA and CDR2 as SQIVND (reference sequence). Trimming removed 3 bases from V and 5 bases from J, with 11 bases in between. The CDR3 here is CASSIFSPDNSPLHF. The CDR3 nucleotides are TGTGCCAGTAGTATCTTCTCTCCCGATAATTCACCCCTCCACTTT.

The genes are TRBV27 and TRBJ2-1; D gene uncertain. This CDR3 contains 13 residues. Germline V gives CDR1 MNHEY, CDR2 SMNVEV (reference sequence). The V and J ends lost 2 bases and 6 bases respectively, with 8 bases between them. CDR3 in amino acids: CASSLGSVNEQFF. In nucleotides, the CDR3 is TGTGCCAGCAGTTTAGGTAGTGTCAATGAGCAGTTCTTC.

This chain links TRBV9 with TRBJ2-3; 7 bases line up with TRBD2. Per germline, CDR1 SGDLS and CDR2 YYNGEE. Trimming cost V 5 bases and J 6 bases; bases outside gene matches: 12. The CDR3 length is 15 residues. The CDR3 DNA reads as TGTGCCAGCAGTACCAGGGAGGGGATCCTGGATACGCAGTATTTT. Amino acid sequence: CASSTREGILDTQYF.

The V call is TRBV23-1, the J call TRBJ1-4, with D possibly TRBD1 on 6 matching bases. TRBV23-1 has ORF status, its function being uncertain. The V and J ends lost 0 bases and 7 bases respectively, with 15 bases between them. The CDR3 totals 16 residues. The CDR3 loop reads CASSQSTGNGSEKLFF. The DNA of the CDR3 is TGCGCCAGCAGTCAATCAACAGGGAATGGGAGTGAAAAACTGTTTTTT.

V and J are TRBV7-9 and TRBJ1-4; D is unclear. V lost 1 base, J lost 17 bases, and 17 bases lay in between. CDR3 length: 13 residues. In germline, CDR1 is SEHNR, CDR2 FQNEAQ (reference sequence). The CDR3 nucleotides are TGTGCCAGCAGCTTAGAGAATTTGGGAGAGACTTTTTTT. Translation gives CASSLENLGETFF.

This CDR3 is CASRSPSRKTGAYNSPLHF. The CDR3 coding sequence is TGTGCCAGCAGATCTCCTTCCAGGAAGACAGGGGCTTATAATTCACCCCTCCACTTT. The genes are TRBV28 and TRBJ1-6; 8 bases match TRBD1. Trimming took 6 bases from V and 4 from J; bases not matched to a gene: 17. This CDR3 comprises 19 residues. Germline lookup yields CDR1 MDHEN and CDR2 SYDVKM.

The chain links TRBV6-1 to TRBJ2-5; 12 nucleotides line up with TRBD2. Germline trimming cut 2 bases from V and 7 bases from J; bases unmatched to any gene: 5. Germline CDR1 reads MNHNS; CDR2 reads SASEGT. The CDR3 consists of 15 residues. The CDR3 reads CASSERLAGGLTQYF. The CDR3 DNA sequence: TGTGCCAGCAGTGAACGTCTAGCGGGGGGGCTGACCCAGTACTTC.

The CDR3 region has the DNA TGTGCCAGCAGTGAAAGTCCAAGGGCTAACTATGGCTACACCTTC. Amino acids: CASSESPRANYGYTF. The V gene is TRBV6-1, the J gene TRBJ1-2; D is uncertain. Looked up from germline, CDR1 is MNHNS and CDR2 is SASEGT. Trimming removed 2 bases at V and 0 bases at J, with 10 bases between. The CDR3 has 15 amino acids.

This chain connects TRBV6-5 to TRBJ2-7, with D perhaps matching TRBD2 (5 bases). CDR3 length equals 15 residues. The germline V gene has CDR1 MNHEY and CDR2 SVGAGI. Trimming took 5 bases from V and 1 from J, leaving 15 bases between them. The CDR3 loop is CASSKNREVSYEQYV. The CDR3, as DNA: TGTGCCAGCAGTAAAAACCGGGAAGTTTCCTACGAGCAGTACGTC.

The CDR3 loop reads CASSLGSSGNTIYF. Here the CDR3 DNA reads TGCGCCAGCAGCTTGGGTTCCTCTGGAAACACCATATATTTT. The chain is built from TRBV5-1 and TRBJ1-3, with no clear D. Germline V gene lookup returns CDR1 SGHRS and CDR2 YFSETQ. The CDR3 is 14 amino acids. V shed 0 bases and J shed 0 bases, with 4 bases lying between them.

The chain carries TRBV7-9 and TRBJ1-1; D gene unclear. CDR3 length: 15 amino acids. V lost 5 bases to trimming and J lost 3 bases, with 16 bases between them. Germline V gene lookup returns CDR1 SEHNR and CDR2 FQNEAQ (reference sequence). CDR3 DNA: TGTGCCAGCAGCCTTGGAAGTCGGTCGGACACTGAAGCTTTCTTT. Translated: CASSLGSRSDTEAFF. The full variable domain, with the rest looked up from reference TRBV7-9 and TRBJ1-1, is DTGVSQNPRHKITKRGQNVTFRCDPISEHNRLYWYRQTLGQGPEFLTYFQNEAQLEKSRLLSDRFSAERPKGSFSTLEIQRTEQGDSAMYLCASSLGSRSDTEAFFGQGTRLTVV.

The rearrangement links TRBV5-1 to TRBJ1-5, with D tentatively TRBD1 (6 bases). The CDR3 consists of 14 residues. CDR1 is SGHRS, CDR2 YFSETQ, per germline. V was pared by 4 bases and J by 8 bases, with 16 bases between. The CDR3 DNA reads TGCGCCAGCAGCGAAACAGGGAAGGGAAAGCCCCAGCATTTT. Its protein is CASSETGKGKPQHF. The full variable domain, in which reference TRBV5-1 and TRBJ1-5 provide the parts outside the CDR3, is KAGVTQTPRYLIKTRGQQVTLSCSPISGHRSVSWYQQTPGQGLQFLFEYFSETQRNKGNFPGRFSGRQFSNSRSEMNVSTLELGDSALYLCASSETGKGKPQHFGDGTRLSIL.

The genes are TRBV4-1 and TRBJ1-1; possibly TRBD1 for D (6 bases). The CDR3 extends over 14 amino acids. CDR1 is MGHRA, CDR2 YSYEKL, per germline. V was pared by 0 bases and J by 1 base, with 6 bases between. CDR3 sequence: CASSQEGGNTEAFF. The CDR3 DNA is TGCGCCAGCAGCCAAGAAGGGGGGAACACTGAAGCTTTCTTT.

The genes are TRBV7-6 and TRBJ2-7, with no clear D. Germline CDR1 is SGHVS and CDR2 is FNYEAQ. This CDR3 spans 14 amino acids. V lost 3 bases, J lost 4 bases, and 13 bases lay in between. The CDR3 is CASSLTPCRYEQYV. As DNA, the CDR3 is TGTGCCAGCAGCTTGACCCCTTGCAGATACGAGCAGTACGTC.

The chain employs TRBV4-1 and TRBJ1-4; D may be TRBD1 (5 bases). V was pared by 1 base and J by 8 bases, with 11 bases between. Germline CDR1 reads MGHRA; CDR2 reads YSYEKL. The CDR3 is made up of 14 amino acids. For the CDR3, the DNA is TGCGCCAGCAGCCAAGCCAGGGAGAGGGAAAAACTGTTTTTT. Its protein product is CASSQAREREKLFF.